This TCR beta chain was captured by sequencing in a study of blood T cell repertoires in COVID-19. Looking at the study overall: The United States, Italy and Spain supplied acute and convalescent COVID-19 samples. Sources were T cells, B-cell-depleted T cells, or PBMCs; the material itself was cDNA or gDNA.

Measured with immunoSEQ multiplex PCR; TCRdb has only the in-frame clones, and not every one. This table holds roughly 260,000 clones, approximately 91% found once. Trimming removed 0 bases from V and 4 bases from J; junction bases left unmatched: 5. Germline lookup yields CDR1 GTSNPN and CDR2 SVGIG (reference sequence). The CDR3 runs to 16 residues. The chain employs TRBV30 and TRBJ2-2, with 10 bases identical to TRBD1. Source material: peripheral blood. The sequence came from a person between 18 and 30 years old with COVID-19, enrolled during active disease. The CDR3 DNA reads TGTGCCTGGAGTGTCCTGAGGACAGGGGGCACCGGGGAGCTGTTTTTT. Protein: CAWSVLRTGGTGELFF.